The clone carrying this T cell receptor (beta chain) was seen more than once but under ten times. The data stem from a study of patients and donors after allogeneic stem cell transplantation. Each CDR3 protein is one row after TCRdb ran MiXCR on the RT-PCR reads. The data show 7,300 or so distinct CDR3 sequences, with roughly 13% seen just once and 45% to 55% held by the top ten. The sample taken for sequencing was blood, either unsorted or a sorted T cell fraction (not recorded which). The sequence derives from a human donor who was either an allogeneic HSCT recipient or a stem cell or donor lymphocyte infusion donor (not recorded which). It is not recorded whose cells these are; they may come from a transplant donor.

The CDR3 DNA reads TGTGCCAGCAGCAACCGGTTAGACAGGACATACAATGAGCAGTTCTTC. Its translation: CASSNRLDRTYNEQFF. This chain uses TRBV21-1 with TRBJ2-1; TRBD1 is the table's D call, not checked against the DNA. TRBV21-1 is a known pseudogene. The CDR3 sequence is 16 residues long.